The T cell receptor (beta chain) described here comes from a study of T cell repertoires in cytomegalovirus infection. Study as a whole: HLA-C-restricted CMV epitopes, recently identified, and well-studied HLA-B-restricted ones were used by the study. Public signatures in TCR beta pointed to CMV infection and matching HLA type. General study findings and limits: HLA-C-restricted CMV clonotypes gave the most frequent clonotype in two of eight donors. The cumulative frequency of public TCR beta families identified carriers of CMV plus the relevant HLA.

A word on this clonotype: Its antigen is unknown.

MiXCR was run by TCRdb on the reads, yielding one entry per CDR3 protein. Seen here are around 800,000 distinct CDR3 sequences, around a third observed once, and the top ten hold over 10%. Germline V gene data show CDR1 as SGDLS and CDR2 as YYNGEE. V shed 0 bases and J shed 0 bases, with 16 bases lying between them. There are 17 residues in the CDR3. The material sequenced was cultured CD8+ T cells from PBMCs, taken from culture after CMV antigen stimulation. V usage is TRBV9 and J usage is TRBJ2-7, with D perhaps given as TRBD1 or TRBD2 (5 bases each). The origin of this receptor is a human donor in good health (CMV status not recorded). Some clones in this sample may be carry-over from other donors' samples. CDR3 sequence (DNA): TGTGCCAGCAGCGTAGCTAGGGATGGGGGAAACTCCTACGAGCAGTACTTC. Amino acid sequence: CASSVARDGGNSYEQYF.